The clone carrying this T cell receptor (beta chain) was picked up one time. The antigen remains unidentified. Profiling relied on immunoSEQ multiplex PCR, and the TCRdb table lists in-frame clones only, not all of them. The top ten clones hold 0.1% to 0.15% of a sample with more than 2 million clones, almost 96% of them seen once. The record originates from a study of shared clonotypes between healthy human individuals. Study-level results: The small donor group covered limited genetic and exposure diversity.

This CDR3 contains 15 residues. CDR1 and CDR2 from the germline V gene are SGHTA and FQGNSA. V shed 3 bases and J 6 bases; nucleotides not matched to a gene: 9. This TCR came from a man aged 18 to 30 in good health. The source material was naive CD4+ T cells sorted from blood. Subset in this sample: CD45RA+ positively selected. The rearrangement links TRBV7-2 to TRBJ2-7; 9 nucleotides line up with TRBD1. The CDR3 spells CASSFGTGLVGEQYF. The CDR3 bases are TGTGCCAGCAGCTTCGGGACAGGGTTGGTCGGCGAGCAGTACTTC. Complete variable domain (other parts from reference TRBV7-2 and TRBJ2-7): GAGVSQSPSNKVTEKGKDVELRCDPISGHTALYWYRQSLGQGLEFLIYFQGNSAPDKSGLPSDRFSAERTGGSVSTLTIQRTQQEDSAVYLCASSFGTGLVGEQYFGPGTRLTVT.